A selection of T cell receptor beta chains follows, all from one sample in a study of cytomegalovirus exposure and HLA in healthy donors. Clones were read by immunoSEQ multiplex PCR, and TCRdb kept only the in-frame ones, dropping some. The table lists around 130,000 clones, about three quarters of them singletons. The source material was PBMCs. All receptors come from a woman under 30 in good health and CMV-seronegative. The CDR3 runs from the conserved cysteine through the conserved F or W.

v_call | cdr3_aa
TRBV30 | CAWSVLSGYNEQFF
TRBV7-9 | CASSTGQGRYTF
TRBV5-1 | CASSLKGQGSSPLHF
TRBV7-2 | CASSSRTGGQPQHF
TRBV30 | CAWGHSLTSGRREQYF
TRBV4-1 | CASSQDGAGAKDTQYF
TRBV5-4 | CASSLAGRGNTIYF
TRBV4-1 | CASSPTAGLGINEQFF
TRBV5-4 | CASSSGPGENFYEQYF
TRBV2 | CASSESVVGGYDIQYF
TRBV7-2 | CASSTTGVSWTEAFF
TRBV2 | CASSGPLGGELFF
TRBV28 | CASIRRATGELFF
TRBV5-1 | CASSPEGADTDTQYF
TRBV19 | CASSAGLAGNTGELFF
TRBV6-1 | CASFSGGTGELFF
TRBV5-5 | CASSLSGSSYNEQFF
TRBV4-1 | CASSLLAGNTGELFF
TRBV6-6 | CASSYSSAGYGYTF
TRBV19 | CASSMGGRAYNEQFF
TRBV7-2 | CASIRQGPSSYEQYF
TRBV19 | CASSNPRVAGYEQYF
TRBV19 | CASSPGTGGHEQYF
TRBV2 | CASSYGTSGTNEQFF
TRBV7-6 | CASSLEQNYGYTF